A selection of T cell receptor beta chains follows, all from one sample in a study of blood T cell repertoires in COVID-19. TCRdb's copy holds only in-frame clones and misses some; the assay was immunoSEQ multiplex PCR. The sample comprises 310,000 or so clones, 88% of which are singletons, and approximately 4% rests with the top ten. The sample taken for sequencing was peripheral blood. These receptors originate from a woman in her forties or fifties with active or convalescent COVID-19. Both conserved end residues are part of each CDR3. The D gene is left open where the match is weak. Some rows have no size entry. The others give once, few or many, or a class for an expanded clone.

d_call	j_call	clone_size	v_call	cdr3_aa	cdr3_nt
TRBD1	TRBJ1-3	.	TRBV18	CASSGPGQASGNTIYF	TGTGCCAGCTCGGGACCGGGACAGGCCTCTGGAAACACCATATATTTT
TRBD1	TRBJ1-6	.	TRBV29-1	CSVGTGADNSPLHF	TGCAGCGTTGGGACAGGGGCCGATAATTCACCCCTCCACTTT
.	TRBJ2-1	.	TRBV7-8	CASSLGLRDNEQFF	TGTGCCAGCAGCTTAGGCCTCCGAGACAATGAGCAGTTCTTC
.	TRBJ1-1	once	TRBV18	CASSRSGQPHEAFF	TGTGCCAGCTCCCGCTCGGGACAACCCCATGAAGCTTTCTTT
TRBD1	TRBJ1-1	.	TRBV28	CASSLPLGQALNTEAFF	TGTGCCAGCAGTCTACCCTTAGGACAGGCCTTGAACACTGAAGCTTTCTTT
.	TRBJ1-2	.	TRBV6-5	CASSYFAGENYGYTF	TGTGCCAGCAGTTACTTTGCGGGTGAAAACTATGGCTACACCTTC
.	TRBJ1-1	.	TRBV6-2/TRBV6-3	CASSFGRNTEAFF	TGTGCCAGCAGTTTCGGGAGGAACACTGAAGCTTTCTTT
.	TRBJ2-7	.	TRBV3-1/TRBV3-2	CASSQEGGNLYEQYF	TGTGCCAGCAGCCAAGAAGGCGGAAACCTATACGAGCAGTACTTC
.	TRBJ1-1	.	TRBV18	CASSPREVDTEAFF	TGTGCCAGCTCACCCCGGGAGGTCGACACTGAAGCTTTCTTT
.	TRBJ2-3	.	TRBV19	CASSPSLGTQYF	TGTGCCAGTAGTCCCTCACTAGGTACGCAGTATTTT
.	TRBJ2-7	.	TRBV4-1	CASSQRPGAYEQYF	TGCGCCAGCAGCCAACGCCCGGGAGCTTACGAGCAGTACTTC
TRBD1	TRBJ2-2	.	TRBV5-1	CASSPGTGGRGGELFF	TGCGCCAGCAGCCCCGGGACAGGGGGCAGGGGCGGGGAGCTGTTTTTT
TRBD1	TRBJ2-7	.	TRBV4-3	CASSQGRGDREDEQYF	TGCGCCAGCAGCCAAGGAAGAGGGGACAGGGAAGACGAGCAGTACTTC
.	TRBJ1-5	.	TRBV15	CATSSFGGGSFIRYGNQPQHF	TGTGCCACCAGCAGTTTTGGCGGAGGGTCGTTTATCCGGTATGGCAATCAGCCCCAGCATTTT
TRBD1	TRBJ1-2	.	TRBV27	CASSLLQGADGYTF	TGTGCCAGCAGTTTACTACAGGGGGCAGATGGCTACACCTTC
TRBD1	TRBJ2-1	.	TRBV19	CASSIIWGQGLDEQFF	TGTGCCAGTAGTATTATCTGGGGACAGGGTTTAGATGAGCAGTTCTTC
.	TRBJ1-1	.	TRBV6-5	CASSYSTGLGTEAFF	TGTGCCAGCAGTTACTCGACAGGCCTGGGGACTGAAGCTTTCTTT
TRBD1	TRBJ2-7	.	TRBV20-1	CSAADRYEQYF	TGCAGTGCGGCGGACAGGTACGAGCAGTACTTC
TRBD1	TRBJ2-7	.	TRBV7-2	CASSLEEGRGHEQYF	TGTGCCAGCAGCCTGGAGGAGGGCAGGGGGCACGAGCAGTACTTC
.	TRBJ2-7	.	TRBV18	CASSPPTGYEQYF	TGTGCCAGCTCACCACCGACGGGCTACGAGCAGTACTTC
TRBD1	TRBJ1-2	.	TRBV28	CASSFGDRGRGYTF	TGTGCCAGCAGTTTTGGGGACAGGGGGCGAGGCTACACCTTC
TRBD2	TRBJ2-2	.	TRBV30	CAWSVQAGGKTGELFF	TGTGCCTGGAGTGTACAAGCGGGAGGAAAAACCGGGGAGCTGTTTTTT
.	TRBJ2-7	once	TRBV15	CATSSGVVYEQYF	TGTGCCACCAGCAGCGGGGTGGTATACGAGCAGTACTTC
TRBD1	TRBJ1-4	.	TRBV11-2	CASSSTGTGVEKLFF	TGTGCCAGCAGCTCGACCGGGACAGGGGTCGAAAAACTGTTTTTT
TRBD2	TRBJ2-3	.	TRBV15	CATSRDRTSLGTDTQYF	TGTGCCACCAGCAGAGATCGGACTAGTCTCGGCACAGATACGCAGTATTTT
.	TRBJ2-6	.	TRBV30	CAWRTTGANVLTF	TGTGCCTGGAGGACTACTGGGGCCAACGTCCTGACTTTC
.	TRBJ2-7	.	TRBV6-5	CASSYRQDAYEQYF	TGTGCCAGCAGTTATCGACAGGACGCCTACGAGCAGTACTTC
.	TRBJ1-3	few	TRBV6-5	CASSYGGWTAGNTIYF	TGTGCCAGCAGTTATGGGGGCTGGACAGCTGGAAACACCATATATTTT
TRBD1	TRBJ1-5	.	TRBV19	CASSTDRDRQPQHF	TGTGCCAGTAGTACCGACAGGGATCGTCAGCCCCAGCATTTT
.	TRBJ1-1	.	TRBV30	CAWSVTGWTEAFF	TGTGCCTGGAGTGTAACAGGGTGGACTGAAGCTTTCTTT
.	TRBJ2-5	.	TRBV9	CASSVGTRGIRETQYF	TGTGCCAGCAGCGTCGGGACCAGGGGTATTAGGGAGACCCAGTACTTC
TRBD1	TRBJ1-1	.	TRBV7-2	CASRLGQVNTEAFF	TGTGCCAGCAGATTAGGACAGGTAAACACTGAAGCTTTCTTT
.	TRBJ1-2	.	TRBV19	CASSPLGGSGSYGGYTF	TGTGCCAGTAGCCCCTTGGGCGGATCTGGGAGTTACGGCGGCTACACCTTC
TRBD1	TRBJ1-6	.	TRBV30	CAWSGQGWGNSPLHF	TGTGCCTGGAGCGGACAGGGGTGGGGTAATTCACCCCTCCACTTT
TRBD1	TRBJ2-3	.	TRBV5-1	CASSLLPGQVTDTQYF	TGCGCCAGCAGCCTTTTACCGGGACAGGTCACAGATACGCAGTATTTT
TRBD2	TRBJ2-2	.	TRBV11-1	CASSQGLAGPTGELFF	TGTGCCAGCAGCCAGGGACTAGCGGGGCCAACCGGGGAGCTGTTTTTT
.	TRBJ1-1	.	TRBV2	CASAPGHTEAFF	TGTGCCAGCGCTCCAGGGCACACTGAAGCTTTCTTT
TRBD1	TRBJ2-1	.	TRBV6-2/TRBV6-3	CASSYGTGGVNEQFF	TGTGCCAGCAGTTACGGGACAGGGGGAGTGAATGAGCAGTTCTTC
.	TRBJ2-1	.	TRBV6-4	CASSDSWSNEQFF	TGTGCCAGCAGTGACTCCTGGAGCAATGAGCAGTTCTTC
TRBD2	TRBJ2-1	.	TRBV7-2	CASSLFGAGGPNEQFF	TGTGCCAGCAGCTTGTTCGGGGCGGGGGGGCCCAATGAGCAGTTCTTC
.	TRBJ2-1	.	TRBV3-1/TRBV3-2	CASSHDDKQEGYNEQFF	TGTGCCAGCAGCCACGATGACAAGCAGGAGGGTTACAATGAGCAGTTCTTC
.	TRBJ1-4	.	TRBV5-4	CASSFGLYEKLFF	TGTGCCAGCAGCTTTGGTCTATATGAAAAACTGTTTTTT